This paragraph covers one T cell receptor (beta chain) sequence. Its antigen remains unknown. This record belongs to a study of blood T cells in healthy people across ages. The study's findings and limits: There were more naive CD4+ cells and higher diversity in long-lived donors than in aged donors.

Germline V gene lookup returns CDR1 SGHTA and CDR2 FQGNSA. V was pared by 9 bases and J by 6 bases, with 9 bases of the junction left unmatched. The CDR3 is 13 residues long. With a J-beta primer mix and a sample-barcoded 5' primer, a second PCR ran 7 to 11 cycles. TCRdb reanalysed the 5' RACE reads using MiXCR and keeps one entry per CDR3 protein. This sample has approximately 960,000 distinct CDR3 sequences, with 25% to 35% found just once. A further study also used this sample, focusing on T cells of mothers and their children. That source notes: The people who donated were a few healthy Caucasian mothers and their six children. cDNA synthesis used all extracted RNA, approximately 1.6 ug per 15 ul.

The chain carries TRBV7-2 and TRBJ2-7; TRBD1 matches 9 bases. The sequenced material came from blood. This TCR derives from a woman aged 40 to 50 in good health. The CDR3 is CASNRGRNSEQYF. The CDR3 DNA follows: TGTGCCAGTAACAGGGGGCGAAACTCCGAGCAGTACTTC.